Following are 31 T cell receptor beta chains from one sample sequenced in a study of T cell clonality in common variable immunodeficiency. The table came from immunoSEQ multiplex PCR; TCRdb's copy has only in-frame clones and leaves some out. The record shows about 37,000 clones for this sample, with no singletons present. The specimen sequenced was peripheral blood mononuclear cells. The receptor source for this set is a person aged 18-70 years in good health.

This clone came up many times. The read ends 3 residues early relative to the CDR3; the germline J gene fills the gap. V and J are TRBV20-1 and TRBJ1-4; D gene uncertain. The CDR3 runs to 15 residues. CDR1 DFQATT and CDR2 SNEGSKA come from the germline V gene (reference sequence). V was pared by 0 bases and J by 4 bases, with 12 bases between. The covered CDR3 bases are TGCAGTGCTAGAGAGTCCCCGGTGCTTAATGAAAAA. Protein: CSARESPVLNEK. The entire CDR3 sequence reads CSARESPVLNEKLFF.

This clone was seen ten or more times. The CDR3 protein is CASSDMTTNSPLHF. The CDR3 bases that were read are TGTGCCAGCAGTGATATGACAACTAATTCACCC. V and J are TRBV6-1 and TRBJ1-6; unclear D gene. The CDR3 end falls 3 residues outside the read, so it is completed with the germline J gene. With 3 bases removed from V and 6 bases from J, the gap between germline ends came to 9 bases. The germline V gene encodes CDR1 MNHNS and CDR2 SASEGT. The CDR3 contains 14 residues.

In this sample, this clone turned up many times. The read ends 3 residues shy of where the CDR3 ends; the end is completed using the germline J gene. The J gene is TRBJ2-7, the V gene TRBV2; the match to TRBD2 covers 10 bases. Germline CDR1 reads SNHLY; CDR2 reads FYNNEI. The CDR3 sequence is 15 residues long. The V gene end was trimmed by 6 bases and the J gene end by 1 base; junction bases not matched to a gene: 6. Incomplete CDR3 DNA: TGTGCCAGCAGCGACGGAGCGGGAGGGTCCTACGAG. Translation gives CASSDGAGGSYE. The complete CDR3 protein is CASSDGAGGSYEQYF.

Ten or more counts support this clone. The DNA read from the CDR3 is TGTGCCAGCAGCTTAGAAAGGACAGGGAAAAACATT. It codes for CASSLERTGKNI. The whole CDR3 protein reads CASSLERTGKNIQYF. V and J are TRBV11-2 and TRBJ2-4; TRBD1 aligns across 8 bases. The read halts 3 residues ahead of the CDR3 end, with the missing end drawn from the germline J gene. V was clipped by 0 bases and J by 4 bases; unmatched bases: 2. From germline, CDR1 is SGHAT and CDR2 FQNNGV. This CDR3 is 15 amino acids long.

At least ten counts were recorded for this clone. With the read ending 3 residues before the CDR3 end, the germline J gene is used to fill in that end. The rearrangement uses TRBV7-2 and TRBJ2-3; D call uncertain. Germline V gives CDR1 SGHTA, CDR2 FQGNSA. With 4 bases removed from V and 2 bases from J, the gap between germline ends came to 4 bases. This CDR3 comprises 12 residues. CDR3 residues: CASSSNTDTQYF. The CDR3 bases that were read are TGTGCCAGCAGCTCTAACACAGATACG. Drawing the rest from reference TRBV7-2 and TRBJ2-3, the complete variable domain is GAGVSQSPSNKVTEKGKDVELRCDPISGHTALYWYRQSLGQGLEFLIYFQGNSAPDKSGLPSDRFSAERTGGSVSTLTIQRTQQEDSAVYLCASSSNTDTQYFGPGTRLTVL.

The table lists this clone with many counts. The observed sequence ends 3 residues before the CDR3 terminus, with the missing tail filled in from the germline J gene. The gene calls are TRBV19 and TRBJ1-6, with D maybe TRBD1 (6 bases). From germline, CDR1 is LNHDA and CDR2 SQIVND (reference sequence). The CDR3 consists of 14 residues. The germline V and J ends were trimmed by 5 bases and 3 bases, with 8 bases remaining between them. CDR3 DNA, as far as it was read: TGTGCCAGTAGTCTGGGACACTATAATTCACCC. Translation: CASSLGHYNSP. The whole CDR3 is CASSLGHYNSPLHF. The whole variable domain, filled in from reference TRBV19 and TRBJ1-6, reads DGGITQSPKYLFRKEGQNVTLSCEQNLNHDAMYWYRQDPGQGLRLIYYSQIVNDFQKGDIAEGYSVSREKKESFPLTVTSAQKNPTAFYLCASSLGHYNSPLHFGNGTRLTVT.

This clone was observed many times. The CDR3 goes on 3 residues after the read ends, and that part is filled in from the germline J gene. The chain is built from TRBV30 and TRBJ2-7; TRBD2 matches 13 bases. The V gene end was trimmed by 3 bases and the J gene end by 0 bases; junction bases not matched to a gene: 8. Germline V lookup: CDR1 GTSNPN, CDR2 SVGIG (reference sequence). The CDR3 spans 17 residues. CDR3 protein: CAWSHPRTSGSSYEQYF. The part of the CDR3 DNA that was read is TGTGCCTGGAGCCACCCCAGGACTAGCGGGAGCTCCTACGAG.

This clone was observed at least ten times. The DNA ends 3 residues before the CDR3 does, and the rest of the CDR3 is filled in from the germline J gene. J is TRBJ2-3 and V is TRBV4-1, with 8 bases identical to TRBD2. The CDR3 has 18 amino acids. Trimming took 4 bases from V and 0 from J; bases not matched to a gene: 12. In germline, CDR1 is MGHRA, CDR2 YSYEKL. This chain's CDR3 is CASSPGVQRGFSTDTQYF. The sequenced part of the CDR3 DNA is TGCGCCAGCAGCCCTGGGGTCCAGCGGGGGTTTAGCACAGATACG.

This clone was seen ten or more times. The CDR3 protein is CASSRPGQGVHNEQFF. The part of the CDR3 DNA that was read is TGTGCCAGCTCAAGACCGGGACAGGGGGTTCACAATGAG. The V call is TRBV18, the J call TRBJ2-1; TRBD1 agrees at 11 bases. Read coverage stops 3 residues before the CDR3 terminus; the germline J gene supplies the remainder. V lost 5 bases and J lost 5; bases outside the gene matches: 8. Germline CDR1 reads KGHSH; CDR2 reads LQKENI. This CDR3 contains 16 residues.

This clone was seen many times. The read ends 3 residues before the CDR3 terminus; that terminus is restored from the germline J gene. This chain links TRBV18 with TRBJ2-2, with 9 positions matching TRBD1. The germline V gene encodes CDR1 KGHSH and CDR2 LQKENI. The ends lost 1 base at V and 1 base at J; junction bases unmatched: 4. The CDR3 has 17 amino acids. Incomplete CDR3 DNA: TGTGCCAGCTCACCACAAATGACAGGGGGGAACACCGGGGAG. It codes for CASSPQMTGGNTGE. The whole CDR3 sequence is CASSPQMTGGNTGELFF. Looking up the rest from reference TRBV18 and TRBJ2-2 gives the full variable domain: NAGVMQNPRHLVRRRGQEARLRCSPMKGHSHVYWYRQLPEEGLKFMVYLQKENIIDESGMPKERFSAEFPKEGPSILRIQQVVRGDSAAYFCASSPQMTGGNTGELFFGEGSRLTVL.

In its sample, this clone was seen many times. The CDR3 extends 3 residues past the end of the read, so its final part is completed from the germline J gene. This chain joins TRBV2 and TRBJ1-1, with D perhaps TRBD1 (5 bases). The CDR3 consists of 14 residues. Trimming removed 1 base from V and 1 base from J, with 7 bases in between. The germline CDR1 and CDR2 sequences are SNHLY and FYNNEI. CDR3 DNA (partial): TGTGCCAGCAGTGAAGGCAGGGCGAACACTGAA. Protein sequence: CASSEGRANTE. The full CDR3 is CASSEGRANTEAFF.

This clone was detected many times. Coverage ceases 3 residues before the CDR3 finishes, and the germline J gene fills in the end. The rearrangement joins TRBV5-1 to TRBJ2-1; 8 bases fit TRBD2. CDR1 and CDR2 (germline): SGHRS, YFSETQ. The CDR3 is 14 residues long. The ends lost 9 bases at V and 0 bases at J; junction bases unmatched: 5. Incomplete CDR3 DNA: TGCGCCACCAGAGGGACTAGCTCCTACAATGAG. Encoded protein: CATRGTSSYNE. The CDR3 in full is CATRGTSSYNEQFF.

This clone was seen ten or more times. The CDR3 end lies 3 residues beyond the end of the read and is filled in from the germline J gene. The chain carries TRBV6-1 and TRBJ1-2; 7 bases are a match to TRBD1. V shed 4 bases, J shed 1 base, and the junction held 3 bases outside the gene matches. Germline CDR1 MNHNS, CDR2 SASEGT. The length of the CDR3 is 14 residues. The sequenced part of the CDR3 DNA is TGTGCCAGCAGTGCCCGACAGGGTAACTATGGC. It is translated as CASSARQGNYG. The whole CDR3 sequence is CASSARQGNYGYTF.

This clone was found a few times. One end of the junction fails to match germline, which may point to a read error. Read coverage stops 3 residues before the CDR3 terminus; the germline J gene supplies the remainder. The chain employs TRBV2 and TRBJ1-5; weak D call: TRBD1 (5 bases). The CDR3 consists of 17 residues. Germline V gene data show CDR1 as SNHLY and CDR2 as FYNNEI. CDR3 DNA (partial): TGTGCCAGCAGAGAAGGTGGTAGGGGTGGCGAGGGTCAGCCC. It specifies CASREGGRGGEGQP. The CDR3 as a whole reads CASREGGRGGEGQPQHF.

This clone appeared many times. Coverage ceases 3 residues before the CDR3 finishes, and the germline J gene fills in the end. V usage is TRBV7-2 and J usage is TRBJ2-7; 7 bases fit TRBD1. Germline loops: CDR1 SGHTA, CDR2 FQGNSA. This CDR3 has 14 residues. V shed 1 base and J 2 bases; nucleotides not matched to a gene: 2. The part of the CDR3 DNA that was read is TGTGCCAGCAGCTTAGATGGGACAGCCTACGAG. It is translated as CASSLDGTAYE. In full, the CDR3 reads CASSLDGTAYEQYF.

There are many counts of this clone. The read finishes 3 residues shy of the CDR3 end, and the germline J gene is used to complete it. V and J are TRBV7-9 and TRBJ1-1; TRBD1 might be the D (5 bases). This CDR3 has 15 residues. Germline V lookup: CDR1 SEHNR, CDR2 FQNEAQ (reference sequence). V shed 5 bases and J shed 7 bases, with 20 bases lying between them. CDR3 amino acids: CASSPFRQLIVEAFF. Incomplete CDR3 DNA: TGTGCCAGCAGCCCCTTCAGACAGCTAATTGTTGAA.

This clone was recorded many times. The read falls 3 residues short of the CDR3 end, and the missing part is taken from the germline J gene. The V gene is TRBV12-3 or TRBV12-4, the J gene TRBJ2-7, with 9 bases identical to TRBD2. The length of the CDR3 is 16 residues. The V and J ends lost 6 bases and 0 bases, in that order; junction bases with no gene match: 9. The CDR3: CASSPSGTSSSYEQYF. The sequenced CDR3 bases are TGTGCCAGCAGCCCTTCTGGGACTAGCAGCTCCTACGAG.

This clone occurred many times. The read ends 3 residues shy of where the CDR3 ends; the end is completed using the germline J gene. This chain links TRBV20-1 with TRBJ2-1, with 9 bases fitting TRBD1. Germline CDR1 DFQATT, CDR2 SNEGSKA (reference sequence). Germline trimming cut 0 bases from V and 7 bases from J; bases unmatched to any gene: 13. CDR3 length: 17 amino acids. CDR3 region: CSAREPPTTGGWNEQFF. The part of the CDR3 DNA that was read is TGCAGTGCTAGAGAGCCACCCACGACAGGGGGGTGGAATGAG.

This clone occurred many times. Read sequence stops 3 residues before the CDR3 end, and the germline J gene provides the missing end. The V call is TRBV18, the J call TRBJ2-3; D might be TRBD2 (6 bases). The CDR3 contains 16 residues. V gave up 6 bases and J gave up 0 bases, with 16 bases separating them. Per germline, CDR1 KGHSH and CDR2 LQKENI. The CDR3 sequence is CASSPRQAGSTDTQYF. CDR3 DNA, as far as it was read: TGTGCCAGCTCTCCCCGACAAGCGGGCAGCACAGATACG.

This clone came up a few times. The missing CDR3 end, 3 residues past where the read stops, is filled in from the germline J gene. The chain employs TRBV27 and TRBJ2-7; tentatively, D is TRBD1 (7 bases). Trimming shortened V by 1 base and J by 2 bases, and 15 bases separated the two germline ends. The CDR3 consists of 16 residues. Germline values: CDR1 MNHEY, CDR2 SMNVEV (reference sequence). The CDR3 loop is CASSLLAGTATYEQYF. Incomplete CDR3 DNA: TGTGCCAGCAGTTTATTGGCGGGGACAGCTACCTACGAG.

This clone was seen at least ten times. The read gets to within 3 residues of the CDR3 end, and the germline J gene fills in the rest. V and J are TRBV28 and TRBJ1-2; D remains unclear. The CDR3 is 13 residues long. Trimming removed 6 bases at V and 2 bases at J, with 10 bases between. Germline values: CDR1 MDHEN, CDR2 SYDVKM. This CDR3 reads CASSLGENYGYTF. Partial CDR3 DNA: TGTGCCAGCAGCCTCGGGGAGAACTATGGC.

This clone was recorded at least ten times. The read ends 3 residues before the CDR3 terminus; that terminus is restored from the germline J gene. The chain employs TRBV30 and TRBJ2-6; D not resolved. The CDR3 extends over 14 amino acids. Trimming pared 3 bases from V and 4 bases from J, leaving 10 bases between. Germline V gives CDR1 GTSNPN, CDR2 SVGIG (reference sequence). The CDR3 protein is CAWSATRGANVLTF. The DNA read from the CDR3 is TGTGCCTGGAGCGCCACCAGGGGGGCCAACGTC. The variable domain in full, completed from reference TRBV30 and TRBJ2-6, reads SQTIHQWPATLVQPVGSPLSLECTVEGTSNPNLYWYRQAAGRGLQLLFYSVGIGQISSEVPQNLSASRPQDRQFILSSKKLLLSDSGFYLCAWSATRGANVLTFGAGSRLTVL.

In its sample, this clone was seen many times. The CDR3 goes on 3 residues after the read ends, and that part is filled in from the germline J gene. V and J are TRBV6-4 and TRBJ1-1; the D is unclear. This CDR3 has 13 residues. Germline values: CDR1 MRHNA, CDR2 SNTAGT. Trimming took 1 base from V and 1 from J, leaving 4 bases between them. The sequenced CDR3 bases are TGTGCCAGCAGTGACTTAGAGAACACTGAA. Amino acid sequence: CASSDLENTE. The complete CDR3 reads CASSDLENTEAFF.

This clone was detected ten times or more. The sequence runs out 3 residues before the end of the CDR3; the remainder is reconstructed from the germline J gene. The genes are TRBV19 and TRBJ2-4; 8 positions match TRBD2. The CDR3 consists of 16 residues. Looked up from germline, CDR1 is LNHDA and CDR2 is SQIVND (reference sequence). V shed 3 bases and J 3 bases; nucleotides not matched to a gene: 7. CDR3 DNA (partial): TGTGCCAGTAGTATGCGGGGGGATCTAGACAAAAACATT. It translates to CASSMRGDLDKNI. The whole CDR3 is CASSMRGDLDKNIQYF.

This clone was seen many times. The CDR3 extends 3 residues past the end of the read, so its final part is completed from the germline J gene. The rearrangement uses TRBV5-4 and TRBJ2-1, with 9 bases fitting TRBD1. J gave up 5 bases and V 2 bases, and 5 bases lay outside the gene matches. Germline-derived CDR1 and CDR2 are SGHNT and YYREEE (reference sequence). CDR3 size: 15 residues. The CDR3 region is CASSFPGQGHNEQFF. Partial CDR3 DNA: TGTGCCAGCAGCTTTCCGGGACAGGGACACAATGAG.

This clone was picked up many times. The read comes to an end 3 residues before the CDR3 does, leaving the germline J gene to fill in the end. V usage is TRBV19 and J usage is TRBJ1-3; D is unclear. Germline V gives CDR1 LNHDA, CDR2 SQIVND (reference sequence). Trimming pared 6 bases from V and 2 bases from J, leaving 11 bases between. The CDR3 has 14 amino acids. Incomplete CDR3 DNA: TGTGCCAGTAGCCCGACATCAACTGGAAACACC. This encodes CASSPTSTGNT. The entire CDR3 is CASSPTSTGNTIYF. The full variable domain, completed using reference TRBV19 and TRBJ1-3, is DGGITQSPKYLFRKEGQNVTLSCEQNLNHDAMYWYRQDPGQGLRLIYYSQIVNDFQKGDIAEGYSVSREKKESFPLTVTSAQKNPTAFYLCASSPTSTGNTIYFGEGSWLTVV.

This clone showed up many times. Sequencing ends 3 residues short of the CDR3 end; the germline J gene provides the rest. The rearrangement links TRBV19 to TRBJ1-4; 11 positions agree with TRBD1. Germline V gene lookup returns CDR1 LNHDA and CDR2 SQIVND (reference sequence). With 8 bases clipped from V and 7 bases from J, the junction kept 3 bases outside the gene matches. The CDR3 has 13 amino acids. The CDR3 reads CASCGTGGEKLFF. CDR3 bases read: TGTGCCAGTTGCGGGACAGGGGGTGAAAAA.

The table lists this clone with many counts. The junction and the germline gene differ at one end; a read error may be behind it. Read sequence stops 3 residues before the CDR3 end, and the germline J gene provides the missing end. The V and J genes are TRBV7-7 and TRBJ2-5; D might be TRBD1 (6 bases). The germline CDR1 and CDR2 sequences are SSHAT and FNYEAQ (reference sequence). CDR3 length: 13 residues. CDR3 DNA, as far as it was read: TGTGCTAGCAGCTTGAACCAGGGGGAGACC. This gives the protein CASSLNQGET. The full CDR3 is CASSLNQGETQYF.

This clone was observed at least ten times. The sequenced fragment ends 3 residues before the CDR3 boundary, so the rest is inferred from the germline J gene. This sequence joins TRBV7-9 and TRBJ2-3, with 7 bases matching TRBD1. V was pared by 6 bases and J by 3 bases, with 6 bases of the junction left unmatched. The CDR3 covers 14 residues. CDR1 SEHNR and CDR2 FQNEAQ come from the germline V gene (reference sequence). CDR3 DNA (partial): TGTGCCAGCAGGACGACAGGGTCAACAGATACG. This encodes CASRTTGSTDT. The whole CDR3 region reads CASRTTGSTDTQYF.

This clone showed up many times. Incomplete CDR3 DNA: TGTGCCAGCAGTTCACAACAGGGTGTGGACACTGAA. It yields the protein CASSSQQGVDTE. The full CDR3 protein is CASSSQQGVDTEAFF. The chain couples TRBV28 to TRBJ1-1; TRBD1 might be the D (6 bases). Read sequence stops 3 residues before the CDR3 end, and the germline J gene provides the missing end. V lost 4 bases and J 3 bases, leaving 15 bases between the germline ends. The germline CDR1 and CDR2 sequences are MDHEN and SYDVKM. This CDR3 is 15 amino acids long.

Many counts were recorded for this clone. Read data end 3 residues before the CDR3 end; the end is taken from the germline J gene. The chain carries TRBV5-1 and TRBJ2-7; the D gene could be TRBD1 or TRBD2 (5 bases each). With 2 bases removed from V and 2 bases from J, the gap between germline ends came to 11 bases. This CDR3 has 14 amino acids. Germline V gene data show CDR1 as SGHRS and CDR2 as YFSETQ. The part of the CDR3 DNA that was read is TGCGCCAGCAGCTTCAGCCAGGGAGCCTACGAG. It encodes CASSFSQGAYE. The whole CDR3 region reads CASSFSQGAYEQYF.